The rows below give T cell receptor beta chains drawn from one sample of a study of blood T cell repertoires in COVID-19. Clones were sequenced by immunoSEQ multiplex PCR, and TCRdb holds only the in-frame ones, with some missing. The repertoire consists of some 200,000 clones, with 65% to 90% occurring once and the leading ten covering 4.5% to 7.5%. Sample: peripheral blood. The receptors shown here come from an elderly man with acute or convalescent COVID-19. Both conserved end residues are part of each CDR3. Fields, in order: D gene, clone size, J gene, V gene, CDR3 protein, CDR3 DNA. D genes are given only for firm matches. Expanded clones are given a class, and other clones once, few, many or no size at all.

>TRBD1|-|TRBJ1-4|TRBV11-2
CASSRGQGGTNEKLFF
TGTGCCAGCAGCCGGGGACAGGGAGGCACTAATGAAAAACTGTTTTTT
>-|few|TRBJ2-1|TRBV10-3
CAISLTYNEQFF
TGTGCCATCAGCCTAACCTACAATGAGCAGTTCTTC
>TRBD2|-|TRBJ2-1|TRBV7-2
CASSSPGLAVSYNEQFF
TGTGCCAGCAGCTCCCCCGGACTAGCGGTCTCCTACAATGAGCAGTTCTTC
>TRBD1|-|TRBJ2-1|TRBV5-1
CASSMGQAPDYNEQFF
TGCGCCAGCAGCATGGGACAGGCGCCAGACTACAATGAGCAGTTCTTC
>TRBD1|-|TRBJ2-1|TRBV5-5
CASSLGQGLIDEQFF
TGTGCCAGCAGCTTGGGACAGGGGTTGATCGATGAGCAGTTCTTC
>TRBD2|-|TRBJ2-7|TRBV28
CASNAGASYEQYF
TGTGCCAGCAACGCGGGAGCCTCCTACGAGCAGTACTTC
>TRBD1|-|TRBJ1-3|TRBV2
CASSEFGPGTGGNTIYF
TGTGCCAGCAGTGAATTTGGGCCCGGGACAGGTGGAAACACCATATATTTT
>-|-|TRBJ2-1|TRBV18
CASSPIGGPYNEQFF
TGTGCCAGCTCCCCGATTGGCGGGCCCTACAATGAGCAGTTCTTC
>-|-|TRBJ1-2|TRBV6-9
CATGFEGRGYTF
TGTGCCACTGGCTTCGAGGGTCGGGGCTACACCTTC
>-|few|TRBJ2-1|TRBV19
CASSSQDSAGRQFF
TGTGCCAGTAGCTCCCAGGACTCAGCGGGTCGGCAGTTCTTC
>-|-|TRBJ2-3|TRBV7-6
CASSSRTDTQYF
TGTGCCAGCAGCTCCCGGACAGATACGCAGTATTTT
>-|-|TRBJ2-1|TRBV19
CASTGGRRDNEQFF
TGTGCCTCCACTGGGGGGAGGCGAGACAATGAGCAGTTCTTC
>-|-|TRBJ2-5|TRBV19
CASSAPGLQETQYF
TGTGCCAGTAGTGCCCCGGGACTCCAAGAGACCCAGTACTTC
>-|-|TRBJ2-2|TRBV19
CASSIAGVAGELFF
TGTGCCAGTAGTATAGCCGGGGTGGCCGGGGAGCTGTTTTTT
>-|-|TRBJ1-5|TRBV7-2
CASSLDGGKAEPQHF
TGTGCCAGCAGCTTAGATGGGGGGAAGGCTGAGCCCCAGCATTTT
>TRBD2|-|TRBJ2-1|TRBV4-3
CASSQDTGLAGNHEQFF
TGCGCCAGCAGCCAAGACACGGGACTAGCGGGAAATCACGAGCAGTTCTTC
>TRBD1|-|TRBJ2-1|TRBV19
CASSKPVTGGHNEQFF
TGTGCCAGTAGTAAACCCGTTACAGGGGGGCACAATGAGCAGTTCTTC
>-|-|TRBJ2-2|TRBV16
CASSQNRLAGELFF
TGTGCCAGCAGCCAGAACAGGCTAGCCGGGGAGCTGTTTTTT
>TRBD2|-|TRBJ2-3|TRBV10-2
CASTGGLALSTDTQYF
TGCGCCAGCACGGGGGGACTAGCCCTTAGCACAGATACGCAGTATTTT
>TRBD1|-|TRBJ2-5|TRBV7-9
CASSPRQGGETQYF
TGTGCCAGCAGCCCACGACAGGGGGGAGAGACCCAGTACTTC
>-|-|TRBJ2-3|TRBV18
CASSPGYTDTQYF
TGTGCCAGCTCACCGGGCTACACAGATACGCAGTATTTT
>TRBD1|-|TRBJ2-7|TRBV28
CASSTRQGGDEQYF
TGTGCCAGCAGTACAAGACAGGGCGGCGACGAGCAGTACTTC
>-|-|TRBJ1-6|TRBV6-5
CASSEDRNNSPLHF
TGTGCCAGCTCTGAGGACAGAAATAATTCACCCCTCCACTTT
>-|-|TRBJ1-3|TRBV16
CASSVQILSGNTIYF
TGTGCCAGCAGTGTGCAGATTCTCTCTGGAAACACCATATATTTT